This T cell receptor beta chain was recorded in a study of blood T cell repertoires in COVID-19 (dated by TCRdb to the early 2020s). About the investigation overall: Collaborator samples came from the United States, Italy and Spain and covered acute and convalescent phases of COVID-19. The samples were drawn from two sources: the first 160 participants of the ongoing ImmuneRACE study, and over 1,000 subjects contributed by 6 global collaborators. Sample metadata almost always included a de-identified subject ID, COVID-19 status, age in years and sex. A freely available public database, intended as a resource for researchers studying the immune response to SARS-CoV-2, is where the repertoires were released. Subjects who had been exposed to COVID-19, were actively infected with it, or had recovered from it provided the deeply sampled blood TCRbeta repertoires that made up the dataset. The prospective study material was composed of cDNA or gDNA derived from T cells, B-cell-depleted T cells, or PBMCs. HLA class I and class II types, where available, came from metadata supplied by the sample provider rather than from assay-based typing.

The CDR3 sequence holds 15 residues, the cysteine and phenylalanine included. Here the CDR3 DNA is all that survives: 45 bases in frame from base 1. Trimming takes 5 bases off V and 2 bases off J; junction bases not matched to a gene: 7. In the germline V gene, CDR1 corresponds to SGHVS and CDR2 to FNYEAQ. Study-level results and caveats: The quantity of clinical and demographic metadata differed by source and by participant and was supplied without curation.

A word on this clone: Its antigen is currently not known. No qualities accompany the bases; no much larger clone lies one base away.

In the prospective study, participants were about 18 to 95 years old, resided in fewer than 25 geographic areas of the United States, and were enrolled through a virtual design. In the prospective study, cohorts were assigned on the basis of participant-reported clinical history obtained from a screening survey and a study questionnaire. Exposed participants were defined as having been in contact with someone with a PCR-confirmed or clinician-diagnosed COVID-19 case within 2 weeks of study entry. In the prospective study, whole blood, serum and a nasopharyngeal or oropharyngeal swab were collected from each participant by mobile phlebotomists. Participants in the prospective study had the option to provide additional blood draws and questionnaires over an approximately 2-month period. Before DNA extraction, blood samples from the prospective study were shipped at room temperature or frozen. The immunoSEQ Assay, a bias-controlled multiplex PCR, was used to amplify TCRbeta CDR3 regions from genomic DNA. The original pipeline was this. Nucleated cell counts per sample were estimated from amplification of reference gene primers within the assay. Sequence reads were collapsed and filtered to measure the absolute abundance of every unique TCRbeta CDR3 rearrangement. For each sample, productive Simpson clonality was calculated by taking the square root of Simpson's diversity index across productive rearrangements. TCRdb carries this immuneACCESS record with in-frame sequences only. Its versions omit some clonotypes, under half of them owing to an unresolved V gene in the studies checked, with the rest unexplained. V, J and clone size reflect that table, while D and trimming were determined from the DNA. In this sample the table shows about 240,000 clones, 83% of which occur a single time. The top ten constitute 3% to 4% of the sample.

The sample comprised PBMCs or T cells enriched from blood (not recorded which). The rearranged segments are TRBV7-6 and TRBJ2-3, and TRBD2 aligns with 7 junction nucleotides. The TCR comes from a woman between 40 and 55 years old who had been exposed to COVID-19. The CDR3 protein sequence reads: CASSLGTTDTDTQYF. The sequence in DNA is TGTGCCAGCAGCCTGGGGACTACTGACACAGATACGCAGTATTTT.